A selection of T cell receptor beta chains follows, all from one sample in a study of CD8 T cells in ankylosing spondylitis. TCRdb re-analysed the 5' RACE reads in MiXCR, keeping a single row per CDR3 protein. The sample contains approximately 140,000 distinct CDR3 sequences, 40% to 50% of which appear only once. Sequencing was done on a sample of synovial fluid, either unsorted or a sorted T cell fraction (not recorded which). These receptors were taken from a male donor with ankylosing spondylitis. Each CDR3 is given with its conserved first and last residue. D genes are given only for firm matches. Size is omitted from some rows. Given values are once, few, many or a class for expanded clones.

CDR3aa | CDR3nt | j_gene | d_gene | v_gene | abundance
CASRAGGPGELFF | TGTGCCAGCAGGGCAGGGGGCCCCGGGGAGCTGTTTTTT | TRBJ2-2 | TRBD1 | TRBV12-3/TRBV12-4 | once
CATLRGEGAPQNIQYF | TGCGCCACCCTCCGGGGAGAGGGGGCCCCCCAAAACATTCAGTACTTC | TRBJ2-4 | TRBD1 | TRBV5-1 | .
CASSQDTLGLRSYGYTF | TGTGCCAGCAGCCAAGACACATTAGGCCTTCGGTCCTATGGCTACACCTTC | TRBJ1-2 | . | TRBV7-2 | .
CASSYIGQLTLAYTDTQYF | TGTGCCAGCAGCTATATAGGCCAACTGACCCTGGCCTACACAGATACGCAGTATTTT | TRBJ2-3 | . | TRBV7-8 | few
CASSVLDYTGELFF | TGTGCCAGCAGTGTATTGGACTACACCGGGGAGCTGTTTTTT | TRBJ2-2 | . | TRBV2 | few
CAWSYGTGVNEQFF | TGTGCCTGGAGTTACGGGACAGGGGTCAATGAGCAGTTCTTC | TRBJ2-1 | TRBD1 | TRBV30 | medium-sized
CASSEGTGSSSGNTIYF | TGTGCCAGCAGTGAAGGTACAGGGTCGAGCTCTGGAAACACCATATATTTT | TRBJ1-3 | . | TRBV2 | few
CASSHRVSTNEKLFF | TGTGCCAGCAGCCACAGGGTCTCAACTAATGAAAAACTGTTTTTT | TRBJ1-4 | . | TRBV4-2 | few
CSARDPGVGGANEKLFF | TGCAGTGCTAGAGACCCGGGAGTCGGCGGGGCTAATGAAAAACTGTTTTTT | TRBJ1-4 | . | TRBV20-1 | .
CSARDTTGSGWETQYF | TGCAGTGCTAGAGACACGACAGGGTCGGGTTGGGAGACCCAGTACTTC | TRBJ2-5 | TRBD1 | TRBV20-1 | .
CASSLDRYPNNNEQFF | TGCGCCAGCAGCTTGGATAGGTACCCTAACAACAATGAGCAGTTCTTC | TRBJ2-1 | . | TRBV5-1 | few
CASSPRAQGWTGELFF | TGTGCCAGCAGCCCGCGGGCACAGGGGTGGACCGGGGAGCTGTTTTTT | TRBJ2-2 | TRBD1 | TRBV7-3 | .
CSARDIGTGYSEQYF | TGCAGTGCTAGAGATATTGGGACAGGCTATTCCGAGCAGTACTTC | TRBJ2-7 | TRBD1 | TRBV20-1 | few
CASSLDVGPNNEQFF | TGCGCCAGCAGCCTAGACGTAGGACCGAACAATGAGCAGTTCTTC | TRBJ2-1 | . | TRBV4-3 | once
CASTRPGEGNTEAFF | TGTGCCAGCACCCGGCCGGGAGAAGGGAACACTGAAGCTTTCTTT | TRBJ1-1 | . | TRBV12-3/TRBV12-4 | many
CASSPIPGASTGELFF | TGTGCCAGCAGCCCTATACCGGGGGCGAGCACCGGGGAGCTGTTTTTT | TRBJ2-2 | . | TRBV4-2 | .
CASSLVAKAFF | TGTGCCAGCAGCTTAGTTGCCAAAGCTTTCTTT | TRBJ1-1 | . | TRBV7-2 | .
CASSLGGRSTYEQYF | TGTGCCAGCAGCTTAGGCGGGAGATCCACCTACGAGCAGTACTTC | TRBJ2-7 | TRBD2 | TRBV7-2 | .
CASSEGWGNNQPQHF | TGTGCCAGCAGTGAAGGATGGGGGAACAATCAGCCCCAGCATTTT | TRBJ1-5 | . | TRBV2 | few
CATSQDDPGELFF | TGTGCCACCAGCCAAGATGACCCCGGGGAGCTGTTTTTT | TRBJ2-2 | . | TRBV15 | many
CASSSGVLQPQHF | TGTGCCAGCAGCTCAGGGGTTCTACAGCCCCAGCATTTT | TRBJ1-5 | . | TRBV12-3/TRBV12-4 | many
CATSETGYNEQFF | TGTGCCACCAGTGAGACAGGGTACAATGAGCAGTTCTTC | TRBJ2-1 | TRBD1 | TRBV24-1 | few
CASSSWDVGGEQFF | TGTGCCAGCAGCTCTTGGGACGTAGGTGGTGAGCAGTTCTTC | TRBJ2-1 | . | TRBV7-8 | .
CASSPGQLMNTEAFF | TGTGCCAGCAGCCCAGGACAGCTGATGAACACTGAAGCTTTCTTT | TRBJ1-1 | . | TRBV7-9 | once
CASSWTFGQPQHF | TGCGCCAGCAGCTGGACATTCGGTCAGCCCCAGCATTTT | TRBJ1-5 | . | TRBV4-1 | .
CSARSGGSDNEQFF | TGCAGTGCTAGGTCAGGGGGCTCGGACAATGAGCAGTTCTTC | TRBJ2-1 | TRBD1 | TRBV20-1 | .
CASSVTGENTEAFF | TGTGCCAGCAGCGTAACAGGGGAGAACACTGAAGCTTTCTTT | TRBJ1-1 | TRBD1 | TRBV9 | few
CASSSPGAQPYEQYF | TGTGCCAGCAGCTCACCGGGGGCACAACCCTACGAGCAGTACTTC | TRBJ2-7 | . | TRBV11-2 | .
CASSYHGGFYNEQFF | TGTGCCAGCAGTTACCACGGGGGCTTTTACAATGAGCAGTTCTTC | TRBJ2-1 | . | TRBV6-5 | .
CASSFYSGVDEQYF | TGCGCCAGCAGCTTCTACAGTGGGGTGGACGAGCAGTACTTC | TRBJ2-7 | . | TRBV5-1 | .
CASTPLAGEGFFYNEQFF | TGTGCCAGCACCCCACTAGCGGGGGAAGGGTTTTTCTACAATGAGCAGTTCTTC | TRBJ2-1 | TRBD2 | TRBV27 | .
CASGEVREGHEQYF | TGTGCCAGCGGGGAGGTGCGGGAGGGCCATGAGCAGTACTTC | TRBJ2-7 | TRBD2 | TRBV7-8 | .
CASTLGNGDYREQFF | TGTGCCAGCACCCTAGGGAATGGGGACTATCGCGAGCAGTTCTTC | TRBJ2-1 | TRBD2 | TRBV7-9 | .
CASNLAGGYPYEQYF | TGTGCCAGCAACTTAGCGGGAGGTTACCCCTACGAGCAGTACTTC | TRBJ2-7 | TRBD2 | TRBV27 | .
CATSDLLTGNQYF | TGTGCCACCAGTGATTTGCTGACGGGGAACCAGTACTTC | TRBJ2-5 | . | TRBV24-1 | few
CSVEDSRVPPYEQYF | TGCAGCGTTGAAGATTCTAGGGTCCCCCCCTACGAGCAGTACTTC | TRBJ2-7 | . | TRBV29-1 | .
CASSSGWGQPYEQYF | TGCGCCAGCAGCTCCGGGTGGGGACAGCCCTACGAGCAGTACTTC | TRBJ2-7 | TRBD1 | TRBV5-1 | few
CASRPLPIDRGRPDYGYTF | TGTGCCAGCAGACCCCTACCTATAGATAGGGGGCGTCCGGACTATGGCTACACCTTC | TRBJ1-2 | TRBD1 | TRBV27 | .
CASSPDGLAPSTDTQYF | TGTGCCAGCAGCCCGGACGGACTAGCGCCCAGCACAGATACGCAGTATTTT | TRBJ2-3 | TRBD2 | TRBV7-9 | .
CASKGGTVRGYGYTF | TGTGCCAGCAAGGGCGGGACAGTTCGTGGCTATGGCTACACCTTC | TRBJ1-2 | TRBD1 | TRBV19 | few
CASSFGRPGQGRNTIYF | TGTGCCAGCAGTTTCGGCCGCCCCGGGCAGGGGAGAAACACCATATATTTT | TRBJ1-3 | . | TRBV28 | .
CSARGRDQRGLNGNEQFF | TGCAGTGCTAGAGGCCGAGATCAGCGGGGGCTAAATGGGAATGAGCAGTTCTTC | TRBJ2-1 | TRBD2 | TRBV20-1 | few
CASSTPIDRGQNTEAFF | TGTGCCAGCAGCACCCCTATCGACAGGGGACAGAACACTGAAGCTTTCTTT | TRBJ1-1 | TRBD1 | TRBV6-1 | .
CASSLTGLYGYTF | TGTGCCAGCAGCTTGACAGGCCTCTATGGCTACACCTTC | TRBJ1-2 | . | TRBV7-9 | .
CATSRPWDEQFF | TGTGCCACCAGCAGACCGTGGGATGAGCAGTTCTTC | TRBJ2-1 | . | TRBV15 | many
CASRYEPGNTEAFF | TGTGCCAGCAGATATGAGCCGGGGAACACTGAAGCTTTCTTT | TRBJ1-1 | . | TRBV27 | .
CASSSGQGDNQPQHF | TGTGCCAGCAGCTCGGGACAGGGAGACAATCAGCCCCAGCATTTT | TRBJ1-5 | TRBD1 | TRBV28 | many
CASSLGGWGFYNEQFF | TGTGCCAGCAGTTTAGGGGGGTGGGGGTTCTACAATGAGCAGTTCTTC | TRBJ2-1 | . | TRBV12-3/TRBV12-4 | .
CASSSTTLVGQPQHF | TGTGCCAGCAGCTCGACAACCTTAGTAGGTCAGCCCCAGCATTTT | TRBJ1-5 | . | TRBV7-9 | .
CASSLPQGAPYEQYF | TGTGCCAGCAGCTTACCTCAGGGGGCCCCCTACGAGCAGTACTTC | TRBJ2-7 | TRBD1 | TRBV7-6 | once
CASSLGMEAFF | TGCGCCAGCAGCTTGGGGATGGAAGCTTTCTTT | TRBJ1-1 | . | TRBV5-1 | .
CSARASGEIGEQFF | TGCAGTGCTAGGGCTAGCGGGGAAATTGGTGAGCAGTTCTTC | TRBJ2-1 | TRBD2 | TRBV20-1 | once
CASSPVWRERNNEQFF | TGTGCCAGCTCACCTGTTTGGCGGGAGAGGAACAATGAGCAGTTCTTC | TRBJ2-1 | TRBD2 | TRBV18 | .
CSENRVEAFF | TGCAGTGAGAACAGGGTCGAAGCTTTCTTT | TRBJ1-1 | . | TRBV20-1 | .
CASEGLAETQYF | TGTGCCAGCGAGGGACTAGCGGAGACCCAGTACTTC | TRBJ2-5 | TRBD2 | TRBV6-2/TRBV6-3 | .
CASSGTGHTIAWVEQYF | TGTGCCAGCAGTGGGACAGGGCATACCATAGCTTGGGTCGAGCAGTACTTC | TRBJ2-7 | TRBD1 | TRBV6-1 | .
CASSEQGDEQFF | TGTGCCAGCAGTGAACAAGGCGATGAGCAGTTCTTC | TRBJ2-1 | . | TRBV25-1 | few
CASSQGGSSSGANVLTF | TGTGCCAGCAGCCAAGGGGGGTCCTCCTCTGGGGCCAACGTCCTGACTTTC | TRBJ2-6 | . | TRBV4-2 | few
CSARGSSNQPQHF | TGCAGTGCTAGGGGGAGTAGCAATCAGCCCCAGCATTTT | TRBJ1-5 | . | TRBV20-1 | .